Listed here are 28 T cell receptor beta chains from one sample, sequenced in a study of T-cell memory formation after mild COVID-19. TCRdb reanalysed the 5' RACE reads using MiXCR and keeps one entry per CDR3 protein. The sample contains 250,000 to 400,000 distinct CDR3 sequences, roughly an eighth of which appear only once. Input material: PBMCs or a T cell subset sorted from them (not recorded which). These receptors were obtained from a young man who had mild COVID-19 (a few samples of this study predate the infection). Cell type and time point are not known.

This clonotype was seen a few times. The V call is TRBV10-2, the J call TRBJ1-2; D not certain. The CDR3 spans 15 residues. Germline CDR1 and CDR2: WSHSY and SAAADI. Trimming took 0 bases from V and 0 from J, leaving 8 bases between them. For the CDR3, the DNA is TGCGCCAGCAGTGAGTCCAGGAACACTAACTATGGCTACACCTTC. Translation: CASSESRNTNYGYTF.

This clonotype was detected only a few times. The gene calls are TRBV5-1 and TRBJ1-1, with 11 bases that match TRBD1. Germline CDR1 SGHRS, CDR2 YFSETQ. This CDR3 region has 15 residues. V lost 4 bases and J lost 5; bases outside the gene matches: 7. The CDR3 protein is CASSPRTGGVTEAFF. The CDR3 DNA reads TGCGCCAGCAGCCCAAGGACAGGGGGCGTAACTGAAGCTTTCTTT.

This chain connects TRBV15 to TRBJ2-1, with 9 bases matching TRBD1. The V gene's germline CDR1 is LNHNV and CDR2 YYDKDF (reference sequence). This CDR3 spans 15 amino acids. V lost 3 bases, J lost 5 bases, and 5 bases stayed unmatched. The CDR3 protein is CATSRDRGWDNEQFF. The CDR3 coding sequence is TGTGCCACCAGCAGGGACAGGGGTTGGGACAATGAGCAGTTCTTC.

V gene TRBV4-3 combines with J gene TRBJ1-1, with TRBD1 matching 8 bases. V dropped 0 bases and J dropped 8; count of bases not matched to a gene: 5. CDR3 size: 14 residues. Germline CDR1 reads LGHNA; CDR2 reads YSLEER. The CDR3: CASSQDRTGGEAFF. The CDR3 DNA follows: TGCGCCAGCAGCCAAGATCGTACAGGGGGGGAAGCTTTCTTT.

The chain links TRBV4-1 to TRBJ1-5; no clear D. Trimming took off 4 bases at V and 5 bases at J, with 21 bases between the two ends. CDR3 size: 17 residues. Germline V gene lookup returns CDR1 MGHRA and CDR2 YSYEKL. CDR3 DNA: TGCGCCAGCAGCCCCGAGTGGCGGCCTCACGGCGATCAGCCCCAGCATTTT. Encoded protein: CASSPEWRPHGDQPQHF.

Written as DNA, the CDR3 is TGCAGTGCTAGAGAGAGCGATTCATACTATGGCTACACCTTC. This encodes CSARESDSYYGYTF. V usage is TRBV20-1 and J usage is TRBJ1-2; D is undetermined. V shed 0 bases and J shed 3 bases, with 11 bases lying between them. Germline CDR1 reads DFQATT; CDR2 reads SNEGSKA (reference sequence). The CDR3 has 14 residues.

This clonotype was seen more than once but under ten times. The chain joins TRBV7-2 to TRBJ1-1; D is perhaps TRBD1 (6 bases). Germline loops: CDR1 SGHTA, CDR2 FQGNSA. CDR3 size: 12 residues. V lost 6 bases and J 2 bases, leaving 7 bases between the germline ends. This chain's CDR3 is CASRDSNTEAFF. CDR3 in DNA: TGTGCCAGCAGGGACAGCAACACTGAAGCTTTCTTT.

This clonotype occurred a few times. In nucleotides, the CDR3 is TGTGCCAGCAGCCTGGTGGGATGGGACACTGAAGCTTTCTTT. Amino acid sequence: CASSLVGWDTEAFF. The gene calls are TRBV7-3 and TRBJ1-1; D is unclear. Germline CDR1 SGHTA, CDR2 FQGTGA. Trimming took 5 bases from V and 3 from J, leaving 13 bases between them. The CDR3 contains 14 residues. The variable domain in full, with the rest retrieved from reference TRBV7-3 and TRBJ1-1, is GAGVSQTPSNKVTEKGKYVELRCDPISGHTALYWYRQSLGQGPEFLIYFQGTGAADDSGLPNDRFFAVRPEGSVSTLKIQRTERGDSAVYLCASSLVGWDTEAFFGQGTRLTVV.

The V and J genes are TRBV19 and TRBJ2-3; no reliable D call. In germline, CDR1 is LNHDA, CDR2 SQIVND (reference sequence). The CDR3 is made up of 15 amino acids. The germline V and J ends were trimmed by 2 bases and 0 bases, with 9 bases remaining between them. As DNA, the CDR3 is TGTGCCAGTAGTATAAATGAGGCCAGCACAGATACGCAGTATTTT. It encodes CASSINEASTDTQYF.

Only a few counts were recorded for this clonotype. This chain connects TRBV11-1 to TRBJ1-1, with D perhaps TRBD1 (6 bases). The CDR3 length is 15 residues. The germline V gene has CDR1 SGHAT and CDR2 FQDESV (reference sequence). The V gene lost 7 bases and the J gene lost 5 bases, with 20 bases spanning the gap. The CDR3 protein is CASTGGVRVNTEAFF. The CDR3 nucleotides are TGTGCCAGCACCGGGGGCGTCCGGGTAAATACTGAAGCTTTCTTT.

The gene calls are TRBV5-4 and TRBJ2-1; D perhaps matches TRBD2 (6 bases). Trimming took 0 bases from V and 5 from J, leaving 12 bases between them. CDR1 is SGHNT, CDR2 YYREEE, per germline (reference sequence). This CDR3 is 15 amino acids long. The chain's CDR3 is CASSLETSLDNEQFF. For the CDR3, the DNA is TGTGCCAGCAGCTTGGAGACTAGTCTCGACAATGAGCAGTTCTTC.

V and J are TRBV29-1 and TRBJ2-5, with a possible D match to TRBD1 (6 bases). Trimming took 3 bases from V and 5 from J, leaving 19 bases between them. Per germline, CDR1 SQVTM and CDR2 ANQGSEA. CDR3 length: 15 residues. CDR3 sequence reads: CSVEGSGDPTETQYF. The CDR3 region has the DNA TGCAGCGTTGAGGGGTCAGGGGACCCCACTGAGACCCAGTACTTC.

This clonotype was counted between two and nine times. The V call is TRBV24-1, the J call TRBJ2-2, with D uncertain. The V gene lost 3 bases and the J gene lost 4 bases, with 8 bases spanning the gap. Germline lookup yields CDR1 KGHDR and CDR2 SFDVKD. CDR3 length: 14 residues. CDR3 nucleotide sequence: TGTGCCACCAGTGATGTAAGGACCACCGGGGAGCTGTTTTTT. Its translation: CATSDVRTTGELFF.

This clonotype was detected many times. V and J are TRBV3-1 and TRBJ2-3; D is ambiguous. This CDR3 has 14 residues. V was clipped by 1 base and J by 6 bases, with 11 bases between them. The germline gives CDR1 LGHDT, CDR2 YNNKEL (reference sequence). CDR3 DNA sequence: TGTGCCAGCAGCCAAGCACCCCCCCCGGATACGCAGTATTTT. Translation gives CASSQAPPPDTQYF.

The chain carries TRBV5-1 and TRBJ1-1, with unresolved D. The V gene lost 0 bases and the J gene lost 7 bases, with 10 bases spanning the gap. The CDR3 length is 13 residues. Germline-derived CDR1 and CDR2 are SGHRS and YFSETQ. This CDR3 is CASSLAGYSEAFF. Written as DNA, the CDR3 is TGCGCCAGCAGCTTGGCCGGGTACAGTGAAGCTTTCTTT. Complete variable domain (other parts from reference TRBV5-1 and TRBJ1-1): KAGVTQTPRYLIKTRGQQVTLSCSPISGHRSVSWYQQTPGQGLQFLFEYFSETQRNKGNFPGRFSGRQFSNSRSEMNVSTLELGDSALYLCASSLAGYSEAFFGQGTRLTVV.

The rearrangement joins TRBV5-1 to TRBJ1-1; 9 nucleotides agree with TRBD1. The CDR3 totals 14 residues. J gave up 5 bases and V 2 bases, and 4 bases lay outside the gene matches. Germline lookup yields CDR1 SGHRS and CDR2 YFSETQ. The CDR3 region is CASSLQGAATEAFF. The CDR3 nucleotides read TGCGCCAGCAGCTTACAGGGGGCGGCGACTGAAGCTTTCTTT.

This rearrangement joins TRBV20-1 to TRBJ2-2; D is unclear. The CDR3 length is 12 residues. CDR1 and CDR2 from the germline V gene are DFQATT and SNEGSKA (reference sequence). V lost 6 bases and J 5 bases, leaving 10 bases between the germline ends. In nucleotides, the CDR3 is TGCAGTGCCACCTTCGGGACCGGGGAGCTGTTTTTT. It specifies CSATFGTGELFF.

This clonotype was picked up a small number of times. This CDR3 is CASSHPTSSYNEQFF. The CDR3 DNA reads TGCGCCAGCAGCCATCCGACGAGCTCCTACAATGAGCAGTTCTTC. This sequence joins TRBV4-3 and TRBJ2-1, with no clear D. The CDR3 is 15 amino acids. V was cut by 3 bases and J by 0 bases, with 9 bases left in between. Germline V lookup: CDR1 LGHNA, CDR2 YSLEER.

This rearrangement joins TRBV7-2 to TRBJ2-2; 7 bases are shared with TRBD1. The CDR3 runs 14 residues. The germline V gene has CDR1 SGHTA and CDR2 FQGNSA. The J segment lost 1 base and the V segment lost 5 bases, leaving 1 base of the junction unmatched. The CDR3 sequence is CASSGQENTGELFF. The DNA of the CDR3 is TGTGCCAGCAGCGGACAGGAGAACACCGGGGAGCTGTTTTTT.

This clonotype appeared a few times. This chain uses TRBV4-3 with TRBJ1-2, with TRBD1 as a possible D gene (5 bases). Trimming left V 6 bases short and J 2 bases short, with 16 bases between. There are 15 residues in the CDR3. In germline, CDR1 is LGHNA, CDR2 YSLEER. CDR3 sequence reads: CASSHRGAENYGYTF. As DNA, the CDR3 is TGCGCCAGCAGTCACCGTGGGGCCGAGAACTATGGCTACACCTTC.

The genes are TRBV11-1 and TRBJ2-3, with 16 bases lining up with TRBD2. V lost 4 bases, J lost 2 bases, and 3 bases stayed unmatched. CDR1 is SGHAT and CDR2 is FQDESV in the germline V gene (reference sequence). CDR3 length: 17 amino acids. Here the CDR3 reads CASSSGLAGGPTDTQYF. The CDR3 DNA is TGTGCCAGCAGCTCGGGACTAGCGGGGGGGCCCACAGATACGCAGTATTTT.

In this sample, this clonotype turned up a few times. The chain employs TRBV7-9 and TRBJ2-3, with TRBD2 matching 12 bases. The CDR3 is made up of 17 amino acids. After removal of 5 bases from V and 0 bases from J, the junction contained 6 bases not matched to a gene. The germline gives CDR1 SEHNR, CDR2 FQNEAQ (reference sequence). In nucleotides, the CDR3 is TGTGCCAGCAGCGGATGGACTAGCGGGGAGAGCACAGATACGCAGTATTTT. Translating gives CASSGWTSGESTDTQYF.

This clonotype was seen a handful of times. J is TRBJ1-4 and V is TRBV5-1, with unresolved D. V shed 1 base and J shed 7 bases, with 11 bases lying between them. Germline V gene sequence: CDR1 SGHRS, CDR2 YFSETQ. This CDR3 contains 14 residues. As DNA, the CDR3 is TGCGCCAGCAGCTTGCGAATAGGGAGTGAAAAACTGTTTTTT. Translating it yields CASSLRIGSEKLFF.

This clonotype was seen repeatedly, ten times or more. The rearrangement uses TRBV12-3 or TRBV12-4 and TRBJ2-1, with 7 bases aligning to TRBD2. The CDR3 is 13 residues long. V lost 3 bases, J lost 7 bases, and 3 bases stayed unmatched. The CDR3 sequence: CASSLGGVNEQFF. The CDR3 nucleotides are TGTGCCAGCAGTTTGGGGGGGGTAAATGAGCAGTTCTTC.

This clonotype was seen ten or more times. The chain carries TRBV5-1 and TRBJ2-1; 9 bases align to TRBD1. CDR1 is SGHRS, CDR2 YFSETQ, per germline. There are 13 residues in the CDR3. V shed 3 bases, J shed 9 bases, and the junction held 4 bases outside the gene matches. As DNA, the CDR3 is TGCGCCAGCAGCTGGACAGGGGCCGGTGAGCAGTTCTTC. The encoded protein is CASSWTGAGEQFF.

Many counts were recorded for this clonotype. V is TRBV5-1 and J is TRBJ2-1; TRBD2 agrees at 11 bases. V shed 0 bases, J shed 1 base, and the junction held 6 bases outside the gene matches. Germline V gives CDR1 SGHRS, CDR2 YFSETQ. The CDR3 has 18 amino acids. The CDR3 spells CASSLDPPSGGSYNEQFF. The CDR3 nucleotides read TGCGCCAGCAGCTTGGACCCGCCTAGCGGGGGGTCCTACAATGAGCAGTTCTTC. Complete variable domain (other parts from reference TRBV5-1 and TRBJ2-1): KAGVTQTPRYLIKTRGQQVTLSCSPISGHRSVSWYQQTPGQGLQFLFEYFSETQRNKGNFPGRFSGRQFSNSRSEMNVSTLELGDSALYLCASSLDPPSGGSYNEQFFGPGTRLTVL.

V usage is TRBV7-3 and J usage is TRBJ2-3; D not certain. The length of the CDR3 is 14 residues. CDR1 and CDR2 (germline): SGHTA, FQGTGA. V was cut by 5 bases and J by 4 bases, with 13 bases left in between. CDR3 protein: CASSQYVLPDTQYF. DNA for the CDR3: TGTGCCAGCAGCCAATACGTATTGCCAGATACGCAGTATTTT.

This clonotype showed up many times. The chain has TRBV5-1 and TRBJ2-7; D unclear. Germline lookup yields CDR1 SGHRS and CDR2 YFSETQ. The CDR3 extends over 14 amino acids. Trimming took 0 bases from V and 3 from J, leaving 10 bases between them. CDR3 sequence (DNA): TGCGCCAGCAGCTTGGCCGGCAGATACTACGAGCAGTACTTC. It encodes CASSLAGRYYEQYF.